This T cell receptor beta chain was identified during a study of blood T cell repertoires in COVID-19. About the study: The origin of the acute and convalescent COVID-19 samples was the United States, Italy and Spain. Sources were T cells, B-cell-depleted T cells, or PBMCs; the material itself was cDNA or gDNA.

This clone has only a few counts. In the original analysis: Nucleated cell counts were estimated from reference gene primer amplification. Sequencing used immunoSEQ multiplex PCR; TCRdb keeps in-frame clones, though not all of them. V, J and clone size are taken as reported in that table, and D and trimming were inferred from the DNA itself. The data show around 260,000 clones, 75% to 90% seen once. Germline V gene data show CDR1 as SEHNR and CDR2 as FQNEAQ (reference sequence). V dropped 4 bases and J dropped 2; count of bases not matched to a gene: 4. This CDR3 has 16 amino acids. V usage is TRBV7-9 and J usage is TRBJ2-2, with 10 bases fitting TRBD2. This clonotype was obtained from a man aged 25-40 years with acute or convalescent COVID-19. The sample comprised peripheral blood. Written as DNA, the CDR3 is TGTGCCAGCAGCTCCCGGACTAGCGGCAACACCGGGGAGCTGTTTTTT. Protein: CASSSRTSGNTGELFF.